The source of this TCR beta chain is a study of cytomegalovirus exposure and HLA in healthy donors. Overall study findings and caveats: Per a prior analysis, the majority of TCR beta V segments were productive roughly 87% or roughly 30% of the time. Researchers counted around 170 TCR beta chains as cytomegalovirus-associated.

The PCR contained 60 Vbeta and 13 Jbeta primers. Clones were read by immunoSEQ multiplex PCR, and TCRdb kept only the in-frame ones, dropping some. The data show about 130,000 clones, roughly 79% seen once. CDR1 is SQVTM and CDR2 is ANQGSEA in the germline V gene. CDR3 length: 13 residues. The germline V and J ends were trimmed by 3 bases and 2 bases, with 10 bases remaining between them. This clone has just one count. Its specificity is not known. The sample taken for sequencing was PBMCs. The source of this sequence is a woman aged 40-49 years in good health and CMV-seronegative. The gene calls are TRBV29-1 and TRBJ2-5; weak D call: TRBD2 (6 bases). The chain's CDR3 is CSVDGGSQETQYF. DNA for the CDR3: TGCAGCGTTGACGGGGGTAGTCAAGAGACCCAGTACTTC.